These 7 T cell receptor beta chains were sequenced from one sample in a study of blood T cell repertoires in COVID-19. Repertoires were generated with immunoSEQ multiplex PCR, while TCRdb's copy carries only in-frame clones and drops some. The top ten clones hold around 16% of a sample with roughly 250,000 clones, around 81% of them seen once. The sample taken for sequencing was peripheral blood. Every receptor here comes from a person aged 70 to 85 with COVID-19, enrolled during active disease.

The chain employs TRBV5-8 and TRBJ1-5, with 9 bases fitting TRBD1. The V gene's germline CDR1 is SGHTS and CDR2 YDEGEE. This CDR3 contains 16 residues. The V segment lost 3 bases and the J segment 3 bases; nucleotides outside the gene matches: 7. DNA for the CDR3: TGTGCCAGCAGCTCTCCCCGGGACAGGGTCAATCAGCCCCAGCATTTT. This translates into CASSSPRDRVNQPQHF.

This clone has just a few counts. This chain joins TRBV29-1 and TRBJ1-1; maybe TRBD1 (6 bases). The V end was cut by 6 bases, the J end by 0 bases, with 14 bases between. Germline values: CDR1 SQVTM, CDR2 ANQGSEA. This CDR3 region has 14 residues. The DNA of the CDR3 is TGCAGCGTGACGTTCAGGGGAATGAACACTGAAGCTTTCTTT. Translating gives CSVTFRGMNTEAFF.

The chain carries TRBV9 and TRBJ2-3, with 7 bases identical to TRBD2. The J segment lost 0 bases and the V segment lost 4 bases, leaving 8 bases of the junction unmatched. Germline V CDR1 and CDR2: SGDLS, YYNGEE. The CDR3 consists of 16 residues. This CDR3 reads CASSSWGGGSTDTQYF. In nucleotides, the CDR3 is TGTGCCAGCAGCTCCTGGGGCGGGGGAAGCACAGATACGCAGTATTTT.

The J gene is TRBJ1-5, the V gene TRBV9; maybe TRBD1 (5 bases). The V gene's germline CDR1 is SGDLS and CDR2 YYNGEE. The germline V and J ends were trimmed by 0 bases and 8 bases, with 9 bases remaining between them. The CDR3 has 13 amino acids. The DNA of the CDR3 is TGTGCCAGCAGCGTAGATGGGGGGAAGCCCCAGCATTTT. It codes for CASSVDGGKPQHF.

The chain recombines TRBV28 with TRBJ1-5; no clear D gene. The CDR3 is made up of 12 amino acids. The V gene's germline CDR1 is MDHEN and CDR2 SYDVKM. V lost 2 bases to trimming and J lost 9 bases, with 8 bases between them. CDR3 in DNA: TGTGCCAGCAGTTTAACAAATGGGCCCCAGCATTTT. Its translation: CASSLTNGPQHF.

V is TRBV3-1 (or the pseudogene TRBV3-2) and J is TRBJ2-2; 12 bases agree with TRBD2. Germline CDR1 reads LGHDT; CDR2 reads YNNKEL (reference sequence). V lost 3 bases to trimming and J lost 4 bases; unmatched junction nucleotides: 9. The CDR3 length is 18 residues. The CDR3 region is CASSQPIGTSGFTGELFF. The CDR3 nucleotides are TGTGCCAGCAGCCAGCCCATCGGGACTAGCGGGTTCACCGGGGAGCTGTTTTTT.

The genes are TRBV5-1 and TRBJ2-6, with D perhaps TRBD2 (6 bases). CDR3 length: 18 amino acids. Deletions cut 4 bases from V and 2 bases from J, with 19 bases between. Germline V gene data show CDR1 as SGHRS and CDR2 as YFSETQ. CDR3 residues: CASSPEGFLPTGANVLTF. DNA of the CDR3: TGCGCCAGCAGCCCGGAGGGGTTTCTACCTACTGGGGCCAACGTCCTGACTTTC.